These 29 T cell receptor beta chains share one sample of origin, sequenced in a study of T cells after yellow fever vaccination. Each CDR3 protein is one row after TCRdb ran MiXCR on the 5' RACE reads. The sample yields hundreds of thousands of distinct CDR3 sequences, 9% to 15% seen once. Specimen: PBMCs, collected on the day of the yellow fever booster vaccination. These receptors were collected from a man in his thirties or forties who received the YFV17D yellow fever vaccine.

The chain employs TRBV3-1 and TRBJ2-2; a possible D gene is TRBD1 (5 bases). Trimming stripped 0 bases from V and 8 bases from J, with 13 bases between. Germline values: CDR1 LGHDT, CDR2 YNNKEL (reference sequence). The length of the CDR3 is 15 residues. In DNA, the CDR3 is TGTGCCAGCAGCCAAGATGCGACTGGGGCAGGGGAGCTGTTTTTT. Protein sequence: CASSQDATGAGELFF.

The chain links TRBV20-1 to TRBJ2-6, with TRBD1 identical over 10 bases. This CDR3 has 17 amino acids. V dropped 4 bases and J dropped 1; count of bases not matched to a gene: 7. Germline assignment: CDR1 DFQATT and CDR2 SNEGSKA (reference sequence). This CDR3 reads CSAIDRGLWSGANVLTF. In DNA form, the CDR3 reads TGCAGTGCTATTGACAGGGGGCTATGGTCTGGGGCCAACGTCCTGACTTTC.

The chain combines TRBV7-9 with TRBJ2-3; perhaps TRBD2 as D (6 bases). CDR3 size: 15 residues. V was trimmed by 4 bases and J by 4 bases, leaving 15 bases between them. From germline, CDR1 is SEHNR and CDR2 FQNEAQ (reference sequence). CDR3 loop: CASSSLFGSADTQYF. For the CDR3, the DNA is TGTGCCAGCAGCTCCTTATTCGGGAGTGCAGATACGCAGTATTTT.

The genes are TRBV27 and TRBJ2-1; TRBD2 matches at 7 bases. The CDR3 consists of 17 residues. Per germline, CDR1 MNHEY and CDR2 SMNVEV (reference sequence). The J segment lost 2 bases and the V segment lost 5 bases, leaving 12 bases of the junction unmatched. The CDR3 nucleotides read TGTGCCAGCAGTCCCAAACGGGCGGGAGCTGCCTACAATGAGCAGTTCTTC. It encodes CASSPKRAGAAYNEQFF.

About this clonotype: The junction departs from germline at one end; a sequencing error may be responsible. V and J are TRBV7-9 and TRBJ1-1; no clear D gene. The CDR3 totals 16 residues. Germline V lookup: CDR1 SEHNR, CDR2 FQNEAQ (reference sequence). The CDR3 nucleotides are TGTGCCAGTAGCTTCACATATTCGCCGGTGAACACTGAAGCTTTCTTT. Translating it yields CASSFTYSPVNTEAFF. Combining the CDR3 with reference TRBV7-9 and TRBJ1-1 gives the whole variable domain DTGVSQNPRHKITKRGQNVTFRCDPISEHNRLYWYRQTLGQGPEFLTYFQNEAQLEKSRLLSDRFSAERPKGSFSTLEIQRTEQGDSAMYLCASSFTYSPVNTEAFFGQGTRLTVV.

This clonotype was seen many times. This rearrangement joins TRBV12-3 or TRBV12-4 to TRBJ1-1, with no clear D. The V and J ends lost 8 bases and 10 bases respectively, with 20 bases between them. This CDR3 spans 13 amino acids. CDR3 in DNA: TGTGCCAGCCTTTTGGACCTTTTCCAGACAGCTTTCTTT. Its protein is CASLLDLFQTAFF.

The rearrangement uses TRBV19 and TRBJ2-1; 12 bases align to TRBD1. Unmatched junction bases numbered 8, after V lost 6 bases and J lost 5 bases. The CDR3 has 16 residues. CDR1 and CDR2 from the germline V gene are LNHDA and SQIVND (reference sequence). CDR3 amino acids: CASRGSGTGGHNEQFF. The CDR3 DNA sequence: TGTGCCAGTAGGGGATCCGGGACAGGGGGCCACAATGAGCAGTTCTTC.

In this sample, this clonotype turned up a few times. The J gene is TRBJ2-3, the V gene TRBV13; 10 bases agree with TRBD1. Trimming took 4 bases from V and 5 from J; bases not matched to a gene: 6. The CDR3 covers 15 residues. In germline, CDR1 is PRHDT, CDR2 FYEKMQ (reference sequence). CDR3 region: CASSSRDRGQDTQYF. The CDR3 DNA is TGTGCCAGCAGCTCCCGGGACAGGGGTCAAGATACGCAGTATTTT.

V is TRBV29-1 and J is TRBJ1-1; D uncertain. Per the germline V gene, CDR1 is SQVTM and CDR2 is ANQGSEA. The CDR3 loop spans 11 amino acids. V lost 4 bases and J 1 base, leaving 4 bases between the germline ends. CDR3 coding DNA: TGCAGCGTTGCCAGGAACACTGAAGCTTTCTTT. It yields the protein CSVARNTEAFF.

This clonotype was observed at least ten times. J is TRBJ2-1 and V is TRBV2; D may correspond to TRBD1 or TRBD2 (5 bases each). Germline CDR1 SNHLY, CDR2 FYNNEI. The CDR3 loop spans 16 amino acids. V was clipped by 0 bases and J by 9 bases, with 18 bases between them. CDR3 in amino acids: CASSEAGRDLKSEQFF. The CDR3 DNA reads as TGTGCCAGCAGTGAAGCTGGACGGGACCTTAAGAGTGAGCAGTTCTTC.

This clonotype has more than one count but fewer than ten. The CDR3 sequence is CSVVGGRKGTDTQYF. The DNA for the CDR3 is TGCAGCGTTGTCGGGGGGAGGAAAGGCACAGATACGCAGTATTTT. The chain carries TRBV29-1 and TRBJ2-3; 7 bases are shared with TRBD2. Germline values: CDR1 SQVTM, CDR2 ANQGSEA. The CDR3 is 15 amino acids. With V trimmed by 4 bases and J by 1 base, 8 bases remained unmatched.

The chain is built from TRBV7-3 and TRBJ2-3; TRBD2 matches 7 bases. The CDR3 extends over 15 amino acids. Germline CDR1 SGHTA, CDR2 FQGTGA. With 2 bases clipped from V and 3 bases from J, the junction kept 5 bases outside the gene matches. The CDR3 coding sequence is TGTGCCAGCAGCTTACGCGGGAGTCTGACAGATACGCAGTATTTT. Residues: CASSLRGSLTDTQYF. The full variable domain, completed using reference TRBV7-3 and TRBJ2-3, is GAGVSQTPSNKVTEKGKYVELRCDPISGHTALYWYRQSLGQGPEFLIYFQGTGAADDSGLPNDRFFAVRPEGSVSTLKIQRTERGDSAVYLCASSLRGSLTDTQYFGPGTRLTVL.

This clonotype was counted between two and nine times. The chain combines TRBV20-1 with TRBJ2-1; D gene unclear. The CDR3 runs 13 residues. Germline values: CDR1 DFQATT, CDR2 SNEGSKA (reference sequence). V dropped 3 bases and J dropped 7 bases, with 13 bases sitting between them. Here the CDR3 DNA reads TGCAGTGCTAGTAGTGTATTAGGAAATGAGCAGTTCTTC. It specifies CSASSVLGNEQFF.

This clonotype came up a few times. This chain joins TRBV12-3 or TRBV12-4 and TRBJ1-5; D is uncertain. This CDR3 has 17 amino acids. V was shortened by 5 bases and J by 2 bases, with 19 bases between the two germline ends. The CDR3 here is CASSLGRSPGGNQPQHF. Written as DNA, the CDR3 is TGTGCCAGCAGTCTAGGGAGGTCTCCAGGAGGCAATCAGCCCCAGCATTTT.

There are a few counts of this clonotype. CDR3: CASSQGELTFNYGYTF. CDR3 DNA sequence: TGCGCCAGCAGCCAAGGAGAGTTAACCTTTAACTATGGCTACACCTTC. The chain is built from TRBV4-1 and TRBJ1-2, with no clear D. Germline assignment: CDR1 MGHRA and CDR2 YSYEKL. The CDR3 runs 16 residues. The V end lost 1 base, the J end lost 1 base, and 13 bases lay between the germline ends.

V and J are TRBV7-3 and TRBJ2-2; 7 bases line up with TRBD2. From germline, CDR1 is SGHTA and CDR2 FQGTGA. Germline trimming cut 5 bases from V and 4 bases from J; bases unmatched to any gene: 10. The CDR3 has 16 residues. Here the CDR3 DNA reads TGTGCCAGCAGCCCAGCGGGACTAACTTTCACCGGGGAGCTGTTTTTT. This translates into CASSPAGLTFTGELFF.

As to this clonotype: A much bigger clone sits one base away, suggesting this may be a read error. The missing conserved phenylalanine or tryptophan at the end of this CDR3 makes a read error likely. The V and J genes are TRBV5-1 and TRBJ2-7; TRBD2 agrees at 9 bases. CDR3 length equals 15 residues. J was trimmed by 5 bases and V by 4 bases; bases with no gene match: 10. Germline V gene sequence: CDR1 SGHRS, CDR2 YFSETQ. CDR3 protein: CASSPRTSVVNEQYL. DNA of the CDR3: TGCGCCAGCAGCCCGCGGACTAGCGTCGTCAACGAGCAGTACTTA.

Many counts were recorded for this clonotype. The chain recombines TRBV9 with TRBJ2-1, with 8 bases identical to TRBD2. The CDR3 has 16 residues. With 4 bases clipped from V and 0 bases from J, the junction kept 6 bases outside the gene matches. Germline loops: CDR1 SGDLS, CDR2 YYNGEE. CDR3 sequence: CASSSGGRISYNEQFF. CDR3 in DNA: TGTGCCAGCAGCTCCGGCGGGAGGATCTCCTACAATGAGCAGTTCTTC.

The rearrangement links TRBV6-5 to TRBJ2-7; TRBD1 agrees at 7 bases. The germline gives CDR1 MNHEY, CDR2 SVGAGI. V shed 4 bases and J 6 bases; nucleotides not matched to a gene: 12. CDR3 length equals 15 residues. The CDR3 loop reads CASSSSKTGQSEQYF. The CDR3 DNA sequence: TGTGCCAGCAGTTCCTCAAAGACAGGGCAGAGCGAGCAGTACTTC.

The chain employs TRBV2 and TRBJ1-2, with a possible D match to TRBD1 (5 bases). Per germline, CDR1 SNHLY and CDR2 FYNNEI. The germline V and J ends were trimmed by 8 bases and 4 bases, with 14 bases remaining between them. The CDR3 spans 13 residues. DNA for the CDR3: TGTGCCAGCGGGGAAGGGGAAGGCTATGGCTACACCTTC. Residues: CASGEGEGYGYTF.

In this sample, this clonotype turned up a few times. This rearrangement joins TRBV9 to TRBJ1-1; a possible D gene is TRBD1 (6 bases). V was shortened by 3 bases and J by 4 bases, with 13 bases between the two germline ends. Germline V gene lookup returns CDR1 SGDLS and CDR2 YYNGEE. There are 14 residues in the CDR3. Here the CDR3 DNA reads TGTGCCAGCAGCGGAAACAGGGCGGGCACTGAAGCTTTCTTT. Its protein product is CASSGNRAGTEAFF.

This rearrangement joins TRBV6-1 to TRBJ2-7, with D possibly matching TRBD2 (6 bases). Trimming left V 5 bases short and J 3 bases short, with 20 bases between. In germline, CDR1 is MNHNS, CDR2 SASEGT. This CDR3 region has 16 residues. The CDR3 here is CASSRTGASGVYEQYF. The CDR3, as DNA: TGTGCCAGCAGTAGAACGGGAGCAAGTGGCGTCTACGAGCAGTACTTC.

The rearrangement joins TRBV10-3 to TRBJ2-3; a weak D match, TRBD2 (6 bases). V lost 7 bases and J lost 3, with 23 bases in between. The CDR3 runs to 17 residues. The germline V gene encodes CDR1 ENHRY and CDR2 SYGVKD. In nucleotides, the CDR3 is TGTGCCATCATGAGGCAAGGACCTTGGGGAGGTACAGATACGCAGTATTTT. Translating gives CAIMRQGPWGGTDTQYF.

This clonotype was seen a handful of times. This rearrangement joins TRBV7-2 to TRBJ2-7, with TRBD2 matching 8 bases. The CDR3 is made up of 15 amino acids. J gave up 1 base and V 1 base, and 3 bases lay outside the gene matches. Germline V lookup: CDR1 SGHTA, CDR2 FQGNSA. CDR3 amino acids: CASSLEAGASYEQYF. CDR3 nucleotides: TGTGCCAGCAGCTTAGAAGCGGGAGCTTCCTACGAGCAGTACTTC. Full variable domain (outside the CDR3, taken from reference TRBV7-2 and TRBJ2-7): GAGVSQSPSNKVTEKGKDVELRCDPISGHTALYWYRQSLGQGLEFLIYFQGNSAPDKSGLPSDRFSAERTGGSVSTLTIQRTQQEDSAVYLCASSLEAGASYEQYFGPGTRLTVT.

The chain carries TRBV10-3 and TRBJ2-7; 8 nucleotides match TRBD1. V was pared by 6 bases and J by 7 bases, with 11 bases of the junction left unmatched. The CDR3 extends over 14 amino acids. Germline CDR1 reads ENHRY; CDR2 reads SYGVKD. CDR3 sequence (DNA): TGTGCCATCAGCGAGACAGGGGTTTCCCAAGAGCAGTACTTC. This sequence encodes CAISETGVSQEQYF.

This chain connects TRBV6-2 or TRBV6-3 to TRBJ2-7, with D tentatively TRBD2 (6 bases). The germline V and J ends were trimmed by 3 bases and 6 bases, with 12 bases remaining between them. Per the germline V gene, CDR1 is MNHEY and CDR2 is SVGEGT. CDR3 length equals 13 residues. This chain's CDR3 is CASSYAGLFEQYF. The DNA of the CDR3 is TGTGCCAGCAGTTATGCGGGATTGTTCGAGCAGTACTTC.

This chain connects TRBV11-2 to TRBJ2-3; TRBD2 agrees at 15 bases. The V gene's germline CDR1 is SGHAT and CDR2 FQNNGV. This CDR3 is built from 20 residues. The V gene end was trimmed by 4 bases and the J gene end by 5 bases; junction bases not matched to a gene: 16. The CDR3 coding sequence is TGTGCCAGCAGCTACGCCCCAGGACTAGCGGGAGGGCCTTTTCTAGATACGCAGTATTTT. Protein product: CASSYAPGLAGGPFLDTQYF.

V is TRBV11-1 and J is TRBJ1-2, with TRBD1 as a possible D gene (6 bases). This CDR3 is built from 18 residues. With 2 bases removed from V and 8 bases from J, the gap between germline ends came to 27 bases. The germline CDR1 and CDR2 sequences are SGHAT and FQDESV (reference sequence). The CDR3 DNA follows: TGTGCCAGCAGCTTATATCCCCCACTCAGGGGCCGGGGTGAGGGCTACACCTTC. Translation gives CASSLYPPLRGRGEGYTF.

This clonotype was seen a handful of times. The chain combines TRBV3-1 with TRBJ2-7; 8 nucleotides match TRBD1. Trimming took 4 bases from V and 3 from J; bases not matched to a gene: 5. CDR1 LGHDT and CDR2 YNNKEL come from the germline V gene (reference sequence). The CDR3 loop spans 14 amino acids. The chain's CDR3 is CASSRTGKSYEQYF. CDR3 nucleotides: TGTGCCAGCAGCCGGACAGGGAAAAGCTACGAGCAGTACTTC.